The 19 T cell receptor beta chains presented below share a single source sample, sequenced in a study of response to subunit inactivated influenza vaccine. TCRdb re-called the RT-PCR reads with MiXCR, one entry per CDR3 protein. Found here are 630,000 or so distinct CDR3 sequences, around 16% of them singletons; the top ten hold under 14%. The sample in question was PBMCs from blood, obtained less than 13 days after vaccination. These receptors were collected from a man aged 45-65 years who received an inactivated influenza vaccine.

This clonotype occurred a few times. This chain uses TRBV2 with TRBJ1-2; 9 positions match TRBD1. Germline CDR1 and CDR2: SNHLY and FYNNEI. Trimming removed 3 bases from V and 7 bases from J; junction bases left unmatched: 6. CDR3 length: 14 amino acids. CDR3: CASSERTGAFGYTF. As DNA, the CDR3 is TGTGCCAGCAGTGAGCGGACAGGGGCTTTTGGCTACACCTTC.

The chain employs TRBV5-1 and TRBJ1-3, with D possibly matching TRBD1 (6 bases). V was cut by 4 bases and J by 3 bases, with 17 bases left in between. CDR1 is SGHRS and CDR2 is YFSETQ in the germline V gene. This CDR3 comprises 16 residues. The CDR3 loop is CASSPRTTGGGNTIYF. As DNA, the CDR3 is TGCGCCAGCAGCCCGCGGACGACAGGAGGTGGAAACACCATATATTTT.

This clonotype has only a few counts. This chain joins TRBV5-5 and TRBJ2-5, with D unclear. The germline V and J ends were trimmed by 4 bases and 5 bases, with 9 bases remaining between them. Germline V gene data show CDR1 as SGHKS and CDR2 as YYEKEE (reference sequence). This CDR3 region has 12 residues. The CDR3 DNA sequence: TGTGCCAGCAGCCGCGGTGATGAGACCCAGTACTTC. Protein sequence: CASSRGDETQYF.

This clonotype came up many times. The V gene is TRBV4-1, the J gene TRBJ2-5; a weak D match, TRBD1 (5 bases). The germline V and J ends were trimmed by 4 bases and 2 bases, with 20 bases remaining between them. Germline lookup yields CDR1 MGHRA and CDR2 YSYEKL. The CDR3 is made up of 17 amino acids. The DNA of the CDR3 is TGCGCCAGCAGCCCCAGATTCCCCCACAGGATGCAAGAGACCCAGTACTTC. As protein: CASSPRFPHRMQETQYF.

The chain combines TRBV4-1 with TRBJ2-5; D gene uncertain. Between the trimmed V and J ends, which lost 3 bases and 4 bases, there was a span of 15 bases. The CDR3 loop spans 15 amino acids. The germline V gene has CDR1 MGHRA and CDR2 YSYEKL. This CDR3 reads CASSHPRLDRETQYF. For the CDR3, the DNA is TGCGCCAGCAGCCATCCTAGGTTAGACCGAGAGACCCAGTACTTC.

The CDR3 region has the DNA TGTGCCAGCAAGTCGGGACAGGGAGTCCGTCACACCGGGGAGCTGTTTTTT. Translation: CASKSGQGVRHTGELFF. J is TRBJ2-2 and V is TRBV6-2 or TRBV6-3; 9 nucleotides agree with TRBD1. The CDR3 is 17 amino acids. Germline V gene sequence: CDR1 MNHEY, CDR2 SVGEGT. The trim removed 7 bases at V and 3 bases at J, leaving 12 bases unmatched.

This chain uses TRBV4-2 with TRBJ2-5; D gene uncertain. The V gene lost 1 base and the J gene lost 7 bases, with 13 bases spanning the gap. Germline CDR1 and CDR2: LGHNA and YNFKEQ. This CDR3 is built from 14 residues. CDR3 DNA: TGTGCCAGCAGCCAAGCTGGCCCACCGGGGACCCAGTACTTC. Its translation: CASSQAGPPGTQYF.

A few counts support this clonotype. This rearrangement joins TRBV10-3 to TRBJ2-3, with D perhaps matching TRBD2 (6 bases). Germline-derived CDR1 and CDR2 are ENHRY and SYGVKD. This CDR3 is built from 14 residues. V was shortened by 3 bases and J by 6 bases, with 13 bases between the two germline ends. CDR3 bases: TGTGCCATCAGTGATCGGAGGGTTCCGGATACGCAGTATTTT. Its translation is CAISDRRVPDTQYF.

Many counts were recorded for this clonotype. The DNA for the CDR3 is TGCGCCAGCAGCCAAGATCGGCAGTCCTACGAGCAGTACTTC. Residues: CASSQDRQSYEQYF. This chain connects TRBV4-3 to TRBJ2-7, with no clear D. The CDR3 runs to 14 residues. V gave up 0 bases and J gave up 1 base, with 7 bases separating them. Germline V lookup: CDR1 LGHNA, CDR2 YSLEER.

The table lists this clonotype with a few counts. The chain links TRBV28 to TRBJ2-7, with 8 bases matching TRBD1. This CDR3 spans 14 amino acids. Germline CDR1 reads MDHEN; CDR2 reads SYDVKM. J gave up 2 bases and V 3 bases, and 3 bases lay outside the gene matches. The CDR3 coding sequence is TGTGCCAGCAGTTTTCCGGACAGGGCCTACGAGCAGTACTTC. It specifies CASSFPDRAYEQYF.

The chain has TRBV18 and TRBJ2-7; 9 nucleotides agree with TRBD1. Germline V gene sequence: CDR1 KGHSH, CDR2 LQKENI. V shed 10 bases and J 5 bases; nucleotides not matched to a gene: 12. This CDR3 comprises 14 residues. As DNA, the CDR3 is TGTGCCACCGCCGGAAGGGACAGGGCGGACGAGCAGTACTTC. Its protein is CATAGRDRADEQYF.

This clonotype was counted between two and nine times. The chain couples TRBV24-1 to TRBJ2-5, with D possibly TRBD1 on 5 matching bases. Germline loops: CDR1 KGHDR, CDR2 SFDVKD. With 0 bases removed from V and 4 bases from J, the gap between germline ends came to 11 bases. The CDR3 has 15 residues. Written as DNA, the CDR3 is TGTGCCACCAGTGATTTGCAGGGCCGAGGAGAGACCCAGTACTTC. It codes for CATSDLQGRGETQYF.

This clonotype was detected only a few times. CDR3 in amino acids: CASTVDRTDTQYF. CDR3 nucleotides: TGTGCCAGCACGGTGGATCGGACAGATACGCAGTATTTT. V is TRBV6-2 or TRBV6-3 and J is TRBJ2-3; no firm D call. Germline V gene sequence: CDR1 MNHEY, CDR2 SVGEGT. The CDR3 is 13 amino acids. V was shortened by 7 bases and J by 3 bases, with 11 bases between the two germline ends.

There are many counts of this clonotype. The V gene is TRBV11-2, the J gene TRBJ1-1, with D hard to call. V was pared by 0 bases and J by 13 bases, with 18 bases between. Germline V lookup: CDR1 SGHAT, CDR2 FQNNGV. The CDR3 runs to 14 residues. CDR3 sequence reads: CASSLDLTSDLHFF. In DNA, the CDR3 is TGTGCCAGCAGCTTAGATCTAACCTCAGATTTGCATTTCTTT.

This chain joins TRBV3-1 and TRBJ2-5, with 7 bases fitting TRBD2. Unmatched junction bases numbered 3, after V lost 1 base and J lost 1 base. CDR1 is LGHDT and CDR2 is YNNKEL in the germline V gene (reference sequence). There are 15 residues in the CDR3. In DNA form, the CDR3 reads TGTGCCAGCAGCCAAGGCGTAGCGGGCCAAGAGACCCAGTACTTC. Translated: CASSQGVAGQETQYF.

This clonotype was picked up a small number of times. V is TRBV11-2 and J is TRBJ2-1; D is possibly TRBD2 (5 bases). Germline CDR1 SGHAT, CDR2 FQNNGV. CDR3 size: 15 residues. Trimming took off 0 bases at V and 8 bases at J, with 14 bases between the two ends. The CDR3 is CASSLDRGKIYEQFF. The CDR3 coding sequence is TGTGCCAGCAGCTTAGATCGGGGTAAGATCTATGAGCAGTTCTTC.

The chain uses TRBV11-1 and TRBJ2-7, with TRBD2 matching over 13 bases. Germline CDR1 is SGHAT and CDR2 is FQDESV (reference sequence). The CDR3 has 18 residues. With V trimmed by 10 bases and J by 2 bases, 17 bases remained unmatched. The DNA for the CDR3 is TGTGCCACCGGCCCTGGGACTAGCGGGATGGTTGTAGCCTACGAGCAGTACTTC. It encodes CATGPGTSGMVVAYEQYF.

This clonotype was picked up one time. CDR3 sequence reads: CASSLWLAGGITGELFF. In DNA form, the CDR3 reads TGTGCCAGCAGTTTGTGGCTAGCGGGAGGCATTACCGGGGAGCTGTTTTTT. The V and J genes are TRBV28 and TRBJ2-2; 11 bases fit TRBD2. After removal of 3 bases from V and 5 bases from J, the junction contained 8 bases not matched to a gene. CDR3 size: 17 residues. Germline CDR1 MDHEN, CDR2 SYDVKM.

This clonotype came up a few times. CDR3 DNA sequence: TGTGCCAGCAGCGCGACAGGGGCCACCGGGGAGCTGTTTTTT. Encoded protein: CASSATGATGELFF. The rearrangement uses TRBV9 and TRBJ2-2; the match to TRBD1 covers 8 bases. This CDR3 is 14 amino acids long. Germline assignment: CDR1 SGDLS and CDR2 YYNGEE. V was clipped by 3 bases and J by 4 bases; unmatched bases: 2.